These 27 T cell receptor beta chains originate from one sample sequenced in a study of blood T cell repertoires in COVID-19. Using immunoSEQ multiplex PCR, the repertoire was profiled, and TCRdb retains in-frame clones only, with some absent. The repertoire holds about 280,000 clones, with approximately 81% as singletons. The source material was PBMCs or T cells enriched from blood (not recorded which). These TCRs come from a woman aged 50 to 60 who had recovered from COVID-19.

The chain recombines TRBV7-2 with TRBJ2-7; 14 bases line up with TRBD2. V was clipped by 5 bases and J by 0 bases; unmatched bases: 3. The CDR3 has 16 residues. Germline CDR1 reads SGHTA; CDR2 reads FQGNSA. CDR3 in DNA: TGTGCCAGCAGCAGCGGGACTAGCGGGAGCTCCTACGAGCAGTACTTC. Amino acid sequence: CASSSGTSGSSYEQYF.

The chain uses TRBV7-9 and TRBJ2-2, with 8 bases fitting TRBD1. Trimming at V came to 3 bases and at J to 6 bases, leaving 9 bases not matched to a gene. The V gene's germline CDR1 is SEHNR and CDR2 FQNEAQ (reference sequence). CDR3 size: 16 residues. The CDR3 here is CASSFYRDRSAGELFF. CDR3 nucleotide sequence: TGTGCCAGCAGCTTCTACCGGGACAGGTCGGCCGGGGAGCTGTTTTTT.

The chain joins TRBV14 to TRBJ1-6; 9 nucleotides agree with TRBD1. The CDR3 sequence is 15 residues long. The junction had 3 bases not matched to a gene; V was cut back by 2 bases and J by 7 bases. Germline CDR1 SGHDN, CDR2 FVKESK. The CDR3 sequence: CASSQLTGGNSPLHF. In DNA, the CDR3 is TGTGCCAGCAGCCAACTGACAGGGGGAAATTCACCCCTCCACTTT.

CDR3 bases: TGCGCCAGCAGCTTCGTGGCTCCCAACTATGGCTACACCTTC. This sequence encodes CASSFVAPNYGYTF. This chain links TRBV5-1 with TRBJ1-2; D not resolved. V lost 2 bases and J 2 bases, leaving 10 bases between the germline ends. The CDR3 consists of 14 residues. The germline gives CDR1 SGHRS, CDR2 YFSETQ.

This clone has just a few counts. This specimen includes other DNA sequences encoding the same CDR3. V and J are TRBV20-1 and TRBJ1-2, with TRBD1 as a possible D gene (6 bases). The CDR3 runs 13 residues. V gave up 3 bases and J gave up 0 bases, with 8 bases separating them. Looked up from germline, CDR1 is DFQATT and CDR2 is SNEGSKA (reference sequence). In nucleotides, the CDR3 is TGCAGTGCTAGTAGGGGGACTAACTATGGCTACACCTTC. This codes for CSASRGTNYGYTF.

This chain uses TRBV3-1 (or the pseudogene TRBV3-2) with TRBJ1-4; D unclear. Germline values: CDR1 LGHDT, CDR2 YNNKEL (reference sequence). The CDR3 runs 13 residues. Trimming pared 0 bases from V and 7 bases from J, leaving 6 bases between. CDR3 in DNA: TGTGCCAGCAGCCAAGACAGTCCTGAAAAACTGTTTTTT. It is translated as CASSQDSPEKLFF.

The chain joins TRBV2 to TRBJ1-1; the D gene is possibly TRBD1 (6 bases). Per germline, CDR1 SNHLY and CDR2 FYNNEI. V lost 4 bases and J 4 bases, leaving 13 bases between the germline ends. The CDR3 sequence is 14 residues long. The CDR3 DNA reads as TGTGCCAGCAGTGTGGTCAGGGGCGGCACTGAAGCTTTCTTT. Its translation is CASSVVRGGTEAFF.

The chain combines TRBV4-2 with TRBJ2-6; D unclear. Deletions cut 0 bases from V and 0 bases from J, with 3 bases between. The CDR3 runs to 15 residues. Germline V gene sequence: CDR1 LGHNA, CDR2 YNFKEQ. Written as DNA, the CDR3 is TGTGCCAGCAGCCAAGACAACTCTGGGGCCAACGTCCTGACTTTC. Translation gives CASSQDNSGANVLTF.

The J gene is TRBJ2-1, the V gene TRBV30; 8 positions match TRBD2. The length of the CDR3 is 15 residues. Germline loops: CDR1 GTSNPN, CDR2 SVGIG (reference sequence). Losses at the gene ends were 0 bases for V and 9 bases for J; bases not matched to a gene: 10. The CDR3 DNA follows: TGTGCCTGGAGTGTAGGATCGGGGGGGCTGGGTGAGCAGTTCTTC. As protein: CAWSVGSGGLGEQFF.

This rearrangement joins TRBV27 to TRBJ2-2; 7 nucleotides align to TRBD1. The J segment lost 0 bases and the V segment lost 6 bases, leaving 7 bases of the junction unmatched. The CDR3 is made up of 16 amino acids. The germline gives CDR1 MNHEY, CDR2 SMNVEV (reference sequence). The CDR3 loop reads CASRLETGANTGELFF. For the CDR3, the DNA is TGTGCCAGCAGGCTTGAAACAGGGGCGAACACCGGGGAGCTGTTTTTT.

This chain joins TRBV11-2 and TRBJ1-1, with TRBD1 identical over 9 bases. The CDR3 runs to 14 residues. V was pared by 4 bases and J by 1 base, with 1 base of the junction left unmatched. Germline CDR1 and CDR2: SGHAT and FQNNGV. This CDR3 reads CASSWTGANTEAFF. The CDR3 DNA reads TGTGCCAGCAGCTGGACAGGGGCGAACACTGAAGCTTTCTTT.

The chain recombines TRBV27 with TRBJ1-3, with D unclear. V was cut by 6 bases and J by 4 bases, with 10 bases left in between. The CDR3 sequence is 13 residues long. Germline V CDR1 and CDR2: MNHEY, SMNVEV (reference sequence). The CDR3 DNA reads TGTGCCAGCAGCCGGGTTGGAGGAAACACCATATATTTT. As protein: CASSRVGGNTIYF.

This chain uses TRBV11-2 with TRBJ2-2; D is unresolved. Trimming pared 4 bases from V and 8 bases from J, leaving 5 bases between. Germline loops: CDR1 SGHAT, CDR2 FQNNGV. The CDR3 is 11 residues long. CDR3 in DNA: TGTGCCAGCAGCTCGTTTGGGGAGCTGTTTTTT. This translates into CASSSFGELFF.

The chain combines TRBV3-1 (or the pseudogene TRBV3-2) with TRBJ2-2; perhaps TRBD1 as D (6 bases). Germline V lookup: CDR1 LGHDT, CDR2 YNNKEL (reference sequence). The CDR3 is 12 residues long. The V gene lost 6 bases and the J gene lost 6 bases, with 8 bases spanning the gap. As DNA, the CDR3 is TGTGCCAGCAGACAGGGACCCGGGGAGCTGTTTTTT. It codes for CASRQGPGELFF.

The chain carries TRBV18 and TRBJ1-5; D perhaps matches TRBD1 (6 bases). The V and J ends lost 2 bases and 3 bases respectively, with 11 bases between them. The germline gives CDR1 KGHSH, CDR2 LQKENI. The CDR3 runs 15 residues. In DNA form, the CDR3 reads TGTGCCAGCTCACCATACAACAGGGACAATCAGCCCCAGCATTTT. Its protein is CASSPYNRDNQPQHF.

The CDR3 spells CAWRGGTTIYNEQFF. The CDR3 DNA is TGTGCCTGGAGGGGGGGGACTACCATCTACAATGAGCAGTTCTTC. The genes are TRBV30 and TRBJ2-1; 7 bases fit TRBD2. The CDR3 consists of 15 residues. Trimming cost V 3 bases and J 3 bases; bases outside gene matches: 8. In germline, CDR1 is GTSNPN, CDR2 SVGIG (reference sequence).

With respect to this clone: Additional DNA sequences in this sample encode the identical CDR3. J is TRBJ1-5 and V is TRBV18; D possibly corresponds to TRBD1 (5 bases). V lost 3 bases and J lost 0, with 6 bases in between. Germline loops: CDR1 KGHSH, CDR2 LQKENI. CDR3 length equals 14 residues. The DNA of the CDR3 is TGTGCCAGCTCACCCCAGGGTAGCAATCAGCCCCAGCATTTT. Its translation is CASSPQGSNQPQHF.

This clone was detected once. The chain is built from TRBV5-1 and TRBJ2-6, with D perhaps matching TRBD1 (6 bases). The CDR3 covers 16 residues. V lost 2 bases and J 2 bases, leaving 11 bases between the germline ends. CDR1 and CDR2 (germline): SGHRS, YFSETQ. The DNA of the CDR3 is TGCGCCAGCAGCTTCGCGACAGGAGCTGGGGCCAACGTCCTGACTTTC. Translation gives CASSFATGAGANVLTF.

This clone was detected only a few times. V gene TRBV19 combines with J gene TRBJ2-7; D is undetermined. The V gene lost 7 bases and the J gene lost 3 bases, with 16 bases spanning the gap. The CDR3 spans 14 residues. In germline, CDR1 is LNHDA, CDR2 SQIVND (reference sequence). In DNA, the CDR3 is TGTGCCAGTAAAAGGAGCCAGACCAGCTACGAGCAGTACTTC. Translated: CASKRSQTSYEQYF.

J is TRBJ2-7 and V is TRBV27; 8 bases are shared with TRBD2. J was trimmed by 5 bases and V by 7 bases; bases with no gene match: 7. This CDR3 comprises 13 residues. CDR1 MNHEY and CDR2 SMNVEV come from the germline V gene (reference sequence). The CDR3 sequence: CASKDSGTHEQYF. CDR3 DNA: TGTGCCAGCAAGGATAGCGGGACCCACGAGCAGTACTTC.

The chain uses TRBV15 and TRBJ2-5; TRBD1 is a possible D gene (6 bases). Trimming stripped 5 bases from V and 5 bases from J, with 15 bases between. This CDR3 has 14 amino acids. Germline CDR1 is LNHNV and CDR2 is YYDKDF (reference sequence). CDR3 amino acids: CATSGGRGDETQYF. The CDR3 DNA reads TGTGCCACCAGCGGCGGCAGGGGAGACGAGACCCAGTACTTC.

The chain couples TRBV5-5 to TRBJ1-1; 7 bases match TRBD1. Germline V gene sequence: CDR1 SGHKS, CDR2 YYEKEE (reference sequence). The ends lost 3 bases at V and 2 bases at J; junction bases unmatched: 10. This CDR3 contains 16 residues. CDR3 sequence (DNA): TGTGCCAGCAGCTCTACCCCGGGACAGAGAAACACTGAAGCTTTCTTT. It codes for CASSSTPGQRNTEAFF.

The chain is built from TRBV27 and TRBJ1-2; D gene uncertain. V lost 10 bases to trimming and J lost 4 bases, with 10 bases between them. Looked up from germline, CDR1 is MNHEY and CDR2 is SMNVEV (reference sequence). The CDR3 loop spans 11 amino acids. The chain's CDR3 is CATGIGYGYTF. CDR3 coding DNA: TGTGCCACAGGCATCGGCTATGGCTACACCTTC.

This clone has more than one count but fewer than ten. V usage is TRBV18 and J usage is TRBJ1-5; 10 nucleotides line up with TRBD1. J was trimmed by 4 bases and V by 3 bases; bases with no gene match: 6. The CDR3 runs 16 residues. Germline CDR1 is KGHSH and CDR2 is LQKENI. The CDR3 region has the DNA TGTGCCAGCTCACCCGGGACAGGGGACCCTAATCAGCCCCAGCATTTT. The encoded protein is CASSPGTGDPNQPQHF.

The chain carries TRBV10-2 and TRBJ1-4; D is perhaps TRBD1 (5 bases). CDR3 length: 12 residues. The V gene lost 8 bases and the J gene lost 8 bases, with 12 bases spanning the gap. Germline CDR1 reads WSHSY; CDR2 reads SAAADI. CDR3 DNA: TGCGCCAGCGGTCAGGGTAGGGAAAAACTGTTTTTT. Amino acid sequence: CASGQGREKLFF.

The chain links TRBV7-2 to TRBJ1-5; no clear D. V lost 6 bases, J lost 3 bases, and 15 bases lay in between. This CDR3 region has 15 residues. Per the germline V gene, CDR1 is SGHTA and CDR2 is FQGNSA. The CDR3, as DNA: TGTGCCAGCAGTCACGAACTCCGACTCAATCAGCCCCAGCATTTT. It is translated as CASSHELRLNQPQHF. The full variable domain, in which reference TRBV7-2 and TRBJ1-5 provide the parts outside the CDR3, is GAGVSQSPSNKVTEKGKDVELRCDPISGHTALYWYRQSLGQGLEFLIYFQGNSAPDKSGLPSDRFSAERTGGSVSTLTIQRTQQEDSAVYLCASSHELRLNQPQHFGDGTRLSIL.

This rearrangement joins TRBV6-6 to TRBJ1-5; D not certain. The CDR3 extends over 16 amino acids. V lost 2 bases to trimming and J lost 2 bases, with 13 bases between them. Germline V gene data show CDR1 as MNHNY and CDR2 as SVGAGI (reference sequence). DNA of the CDR3: TGTGCCAGCAGTTACCCGGCGGAGCGCGGCAATCAGCCCCAGCATTTT. This translates into CASSYPAERGNQPQHF.